This section outlines one TCR beta chain sequence together with its context. The antigen remains undetermined. The CDR3 sequence is 14 residues long. The V and J ends lost 1 base and 6 bases respectively, with 12 bases between them. The germline V gene encodes CDR1 MNHNS and CDR2 SASEGT. This sample was included in a study of vaccination and CD4 T cells after COVID-19. Cultured CD4+ T cell DNA was sequenced using the Oncomine TCR Beta short-read assay. TCRdb reprocessed the PCR reads via MiXCR and lists one record per CDR3 protein. The repertoire consists of over 10,000 distinct CDR3 sequences, with 44% occurring once and the leading ten covering roughly 18%. Treatment noted: approximately 10-day PBMC culture with coronavirus spike peptide pools or control peptides (ViraFEST assay).

Sequencing was performed on cultured CD4+ T cells from blood. V usage is TRBV6-1 and J usage is TRBJ1-2; tentatively, D is TRBD1 (6 bases). This receptor was identified in a human donor with COVID-19. The CDR3 DNA reads as TGTGCCAGCAGTGAAGTGCCCAGGGGAGATGGCTACACCTTC. This sequence encodes CASSEVPRGDGYTF.